A selection of T cell receptor beta chains follows, all from one sample in a study of cytomegalovirus exposure and HLA in healthy donors. Some clones are missing from TCRdb's copy, which holds only in-frame ones; the method was immunoSEQ multiplex PCR. The sample has about 150,000 clones, approximately 80% seen once. Sample: PBMCs. The receptors originated from a woman aged 45-65 years in good health and CMV-seropositive. Both conserved end residues are part of each CDR3. Some rows mark clone size as missing; the rest say once, few, many or name a class of expanded clone.

v_call	j_call	cdr3_length	clone_size	cdr3_aa
TRBV7-2	TRBJ2-7	13	once	CASSKSPLYEQYF
TRBV6-1	TRBJ1-1	12	-	CATFTEDTEAFF
TRBV15	TRBJ1-1	14	-	CATSVAGGNTEAFF
TRBV30	TRBJ2-3	15	-	CAWRNLAGGTDTQYF
TRBV5-6	TRBJ2-7	12	-	CASSLVSYEQYF
TRBV10-1	TRBJ2-3	17	-	CASSGGRVGGNTDTQYF
TRBV7-2	TRBJ1-6	14	-	CASSAREEWSPLHF
TRBV15	TRBJ2-1	13	-	CATSPGLYNEQFF
TRBV6-6	TRBJ1-4	16	-	CASSYYGGAANEKLFF
TRBV6-6	TRBJ1-5	16	-	CASSPGGTGGNQPQHF
TRBV7-9	TRBJ1-6	14	-	CASSPGTDNSPLHF
TRBV30	TRBJ1-1	15	-	CAWSVPREVNTEAFF
TRBV6-6	TRBJ1-2	11	-	CASSYPEGYTF
TRBV4-3	TRBJ1-1	14	-	CASSDRTGVTEAFF
TRBV6-5	TRBJ1-2	13	-	CASISGTAYGYTF
TRBV5-1	TRBJ2-7	14	-	CASSTGQGGDEQYF
TRBV7-8	TRBJ1-2	15	-	CASSLFSGANYGYTF
TRBV5-1	TRBJ2-2	15	-	CASTPRDRNTGELFF
TRBV7-9	TRBJ1-6	14	-	CASSLGTGVSPLHF
TRBV6-1	TRBJ2-7	13	-	CASRAPGQLGQYF
TRBV19	TRBJ2-1	14	-	CASSIGDRVSFQFF
TRBV25-1	TRBJ2-3	15	-	CASSAYRGSTDTQYF
TRBV5-4	TRBJ1-2	12	-	CASSLVSYGYTF
TRBV28	TRBJ1-2	13	-	CASIEGQNYGYTF
TRBV7-8	TRBJ1-3	13	-	CASSPRAGNTIYF
TRBV18	TRBJ1-5	14	-	CASSPGDSNQPQHF
TRBV6-6	TRBJ1-5	12	-	CASSFRGASQHF
TRBV4-3	TRBJ2-1	15	-	CASSQENSGYNEQFF
TRBV5-6	TRBJ1-3	16	-	CASSPRTGGRGNTIYF
TRBV2	TRBJ1-2	15	few	CASSDGFSDSYGYTF
TRBV2	TRBJ2-2	15	-	CASGASGGATGELFF
TRBV5-4	TRBJ1-2	15	few	CASSYRGTGVYGYTF
TRBV15	TRBJ1-6	18	-	CATSRDRTGGISNSPLHF
TRBV30	TRBJ2-1	16	-	CAWGPFRGRGGNEQFF
TRBV29-1	TRBJ1-1	11	-	CSVGGTSEAFF
TRBV13	TRBJ2-7	15	-	CASSTGPGVIYEQYF
TRBV6-6	TRBJ1-5	13	-	CASSYTAYQPQHF
TRBV27	TRBJ2-3	14	-	CASSLWGTTDTQYF
TRBV5-1	TRBJ2-3	17	-	CASSPEPTSGGKDTQYF
TRBV5-8	TRBJ2-7	15	-	CASSLGQGDSYEQYF
TRBV29-1	TRBJ2-3	14	-	CSVEEAQYPDTQYF